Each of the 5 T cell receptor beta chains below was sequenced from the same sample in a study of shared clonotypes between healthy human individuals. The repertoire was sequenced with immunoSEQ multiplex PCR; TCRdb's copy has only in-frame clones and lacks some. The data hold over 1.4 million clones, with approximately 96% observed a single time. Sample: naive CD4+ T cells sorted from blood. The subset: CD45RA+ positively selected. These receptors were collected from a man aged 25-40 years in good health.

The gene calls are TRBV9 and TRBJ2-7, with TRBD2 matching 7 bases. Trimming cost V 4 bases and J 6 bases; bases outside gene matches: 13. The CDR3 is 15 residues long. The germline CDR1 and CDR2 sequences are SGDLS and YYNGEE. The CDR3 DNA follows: TGTGCCAGCAGCTCCCAGGTGGGAGGGCCCGGCGAGCAGTACTTC. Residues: CASSSQVGGPGEQYF. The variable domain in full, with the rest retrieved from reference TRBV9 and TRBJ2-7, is DSGVTQTPKHLITATGQRVTLRCSPRSGDLSVYWYQQSLDQGLQFLIQYYNGEERAKGNILERFSAQQFPDLHSELNLSSLELGDSALYFCASSSQVGGPGEQYFGPGTRLTVT.

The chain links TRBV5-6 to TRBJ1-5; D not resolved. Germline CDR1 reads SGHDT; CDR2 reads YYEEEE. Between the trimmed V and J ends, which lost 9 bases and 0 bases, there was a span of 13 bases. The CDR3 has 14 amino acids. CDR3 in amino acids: CATTNLGSNQPQHF. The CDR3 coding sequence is TGTGCCACCACGAACCTGGGTAGCAATCAGCCCCAGCATTTT. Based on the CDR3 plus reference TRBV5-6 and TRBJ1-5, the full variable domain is DAGVTQSPTHLIKTRGQQVTLRCSPKSGHDTVSWYQQALGQGPQFIFQYYEEEERQRGNFPDRFSGHQFPNYSSELNVNALLLGDSALYLCATTNLGSNQPQHFGDGTRLSIL.

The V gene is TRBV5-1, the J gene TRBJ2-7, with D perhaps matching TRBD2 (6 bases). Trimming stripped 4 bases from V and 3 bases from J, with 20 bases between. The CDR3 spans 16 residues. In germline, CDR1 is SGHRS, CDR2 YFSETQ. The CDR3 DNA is TGCGCCAGCAGCCCGGCTAGCGAGGAGGGGCGCTACGAGCAGTACTTC. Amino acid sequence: CASSPASEEGRYEQYF.

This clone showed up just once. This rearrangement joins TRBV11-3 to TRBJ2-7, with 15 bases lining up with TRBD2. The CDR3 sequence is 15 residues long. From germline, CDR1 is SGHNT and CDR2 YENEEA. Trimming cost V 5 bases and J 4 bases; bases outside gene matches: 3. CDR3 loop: CASSQGLAGGYEQYF. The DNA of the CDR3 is TGTGCCAGCAGCCAGGGACTAGCGGGAGGTTACGAGCAGTACTTC.

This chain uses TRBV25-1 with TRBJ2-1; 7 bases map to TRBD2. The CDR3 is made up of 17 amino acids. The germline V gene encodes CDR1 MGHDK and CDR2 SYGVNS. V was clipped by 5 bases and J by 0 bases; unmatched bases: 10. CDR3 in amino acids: CASSSHWREFSYNEQFF. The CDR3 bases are TGTGCCAGCAGTTCCCACTGGCGGGAGTTCTCCTACAATGAGCAGTTCTTC.